The 27 T cell receptor beta chains listed next were all sequenced from one sample in a study of blood T cell repertoires in COVID-19. Generated by immunoSEQ multiplex PCR, the TCRdb table keeps only in-frame clones and is missing some. Among over 300,000 clones listed, around 89% were seen once. Input material: peripheral blood. The receptors come from a man aged 18 to 29 who had recovered from COVID-19.

The rearrangement links TRBV6-5 to TRBJ1-1; a possible D gene is TRBD1 (5 bases). The CDR3 contains 15 residues. The V and J ends lost 7 bases and 3 bases respectively, with 18 bases between them. Germline assignment: CDR1 MNHEY and CDR2 SVGAGI. CDR3 nucleotide sequence: TGTGCCAGCAAGAACGGACGGACGGGGGACACTGAAGCTTTCTTT. Its protein product is CASKNGRTGDTEAFF.

This clone occurred once. V usage is TRBV4-1 and J usage is TRBJ2-3; 11 positions match TRBD2. After removal of 4 bases from V and 1 base from J, the junction contained 19 bases not matched to a gene. Germline values: CDR1 MGHRA, CDR2 YSYEKL. CDR3 size: 21 residues. For the CDR3, the DNA is TGCGCCAGCAGCCTTCACCCTTCCCCCATAGGGACTAGCGGAGGCACAGATACGCAGTATTTT. It is translated as CASSLHPSPIGTSGGTDTQYF.

V usage is TRBV5-1 and J usage is TRBJ2-3; D gene unclear. The CDR3 loop spans 16 amino acids. Germline loops: CDR1 SGHRS, CDR2 YFSETQ. V lost 2 bases and J lost 0, with 13 bases in between. CDR3 sequence reads: CASSFATGSSTDTQYF. Written as DNA, the CDR3 is TGCGCCAGCAGCTTTGCGACTGGGTCTAGCACAGATACGCAGTATTTT.

V usage is TRBV14 and J usage is TRBJ1-1; D remains unclear. Per the germline V gene, CDR1 is SGHDN and CDR2 is FVKESK. The CDR3 is made up of 15 amino acids. Trimming shortened V by 1 base and J by 1 base, and 10 bases separated the two germline ends. The CDR3 DNA reads TGTGCCAGCAGCCAAGGGAGGCGGCCGAACACTGAAGCTTTCTTT. This sequence encodes CASSQGRRPNTEAFF. Complete variable domain (other parts from reference TRBV14 and TRBJ1-1): EAGVTQFPSHSVIEKGQTVTLRCDPISGHDNLYWYRRVMGKEIKFLLHFVKESKQDESGMPNNRFLAERTGGTYSTLKVQPAELEDSGVYFCASSQGRRPNTEAFFGQGTRLTVV.

With respect to this clone: At one boundary the junction diverges from the germline segment, which might be a read error. The chain recombines TRBV18 with TRBJ2-7, with 7 bases fitting TRBD1. This CDR3 is built from 14 residues. The germline V gene has CDR1 KGHSH and CDR2 LQKENI. The CDR3 loop reads CASSPNRGSHEQYF. Here the CDR3 DNA reads TGTGCCAGCTCACCTAACAGGGGCTCCCACGAGCAGTACTTC.

This clone was found once. The chain uses TRBV3-1 (or the pseudogene TRBV3-2) and TRBJ1-2; 7 bases line up with TRBD1. Per germline, CDR1 LGHDT and CDR2 YNNKEL (reference sequence). J lost 1 base, V lost 2 bases, and 1 base had no gene match. This CDR3 region has 14 residues. CDR3 sequence reads: CASSQRQGNYGYTF. The DNA of the CDR3 is TGTGCCAGCAGCCAAAGACAGGGTAACTATGGCTACACCTTC.

This chain connects TRBV6-5 to TRBJ1-1; D unresolved. This CDR3 has 15 residues. V was pared by 1 base and J by 1 base, with 10 bases between. Germline lookup yields CDR1 MNHEY and CDR2 SVGAGI. Here the CDR3 DNA reads TGTGCCAGCAGTTACTATCTGGGAGCGAACACTGAAGCTTTCTTT. Its translation is CASSYYLGANTEAFF.

This clone appeared once. This chain uses TRBV7-3 with TRBJ2-3; tentative D call: TRBD1 (5 bases). V was cut by 3 bases and J by 4 bases, with 5 bases left in between. The CDR3 has 12 residues. Per the germline V gene, CDR1 is SGHTA and CDR2 is FQGTGA. Here the CDR3 reads CASSLGPDTQYF. The CDR3 region has the DNA TGTGCCAGCAGCTTGGGGCCAGATACGCAGTATTTT.

The CDR3 coding sequence is TGTGCCAGCAGCGTTTCAGGGGGCGCGGTGAGTGAAAAACTGTTTTTT. This translates into CASSVSGGAVSEKLFF. V is TRBV9 and J is TRBJ1-4; 8 bases line up with TRBD1. The J segment lost 7 bases and the V segment lost 2 bases, leaving 10 bases of the junction unmatched. Germline-derived CDR1 and CDR2 are SGDLS and YYNGEE. The CDR3 totals 16 residues.

The rearrangement joins TRBV4-1 to TRBJ1-1; D is uncertain. V lost 0 bases to trimming and J lost 9 bases, with 14 bases between them. This CDR3 has 14 amino acids. Germline CDR1 is MGHRA and CDR2 is YSYEKL. The CDR3 region is CASSQERGGEQAFF. The CDR3 region has the DNA TGCGCCAGCAGCCAAGAAAGAGGCGGAGAACAAGCTTTCTTT.

This clone was seen once. V and J are TRBV5-1 and TRBJ2-2, with D unresolved. Trimming removed 6 bases at V and 3 bases at J, with 9 bases between. Per the germline V gene, CDR1 is SGHRS and CDR2 is YFSETQ. The CDR3 is 13 residues long. The CDR3 DNA sequence: TGCGCCAGCACCCGAGGAGACACCGGGGAGCTGTTTTTT. It is translated as CASTRGDTGELFF.

The chain carries TRBV4-3 and TRBJ2-7; D might be TRBD2 (6 bases). The CDR3 spans 17 residues. V dropped 3 bases and J dropped 1 base, with 19 bases sitting between them. Germline loops: CDR1 LGHNA, CDR2 YSLEER. CDR3: CASSQALLAGGSYEQYF. CDR3 bases: TGCGCCAGCAGCCAGGCACTTCTGGCAGGAGGGTCCTACGAGCAGTACTTC.

The chain employs TRBV2 and TRBJ2-3; the match to TRBD1 covers 9 bases. The CDR3 sequence is 18 residues long. Germline CDR1 and CDR2: SNHLY and FYNNEI. The J segment lost 3 bases and the V segment lost 6 bases, leaving 16 bases of the junction unmatched. The CDR3 spells CASRIGQGREKRTDTQYF. As DNA, the CDR3 is TGTGCCAGCAGAATAGGACAGGGGAGGGAAAAACGGACAGATACGCAGTATTTT.

This clone showed up just once. This sequence joins TRBV27 and TRBJ2-7; 9 bases are shared with TRBD1. This CDR3 comprises 16 residues. J lost 2 bases, V lost 2 bases, and 7 bases had no gene match. CDR1 and CDR2 from the germline V gene are MNHEY and SMNVEV (reference sequence). CDR3 sequence reads: CASSLRRDRAPYEQYF. The CDR3 DNA is TGTGCCAGCAGTTTACGCCGGGACAGGGCCCCCTACGAGCAGTACTTC.

The J gene is TRBJ2-3, the V gene TRBV24-1; 10 bases align to TRBD1. V lost 5 bases to trimming and J lost 1 base; unmatched junction nucleotides: 8. The germline V gene encodes CDR1 KGHDR and CDR2 SFDVKD. CDR3 length: 17 residues. The CDR3 region is CATSGTTGTGGTDTQYF. CDR3 DNA: TGTGCCACCAGTGGGACAACCGGGACAGGGGGCACAGATACGCAGTATTTT.

Points on this clone: The sample carries other DNA sequences with the same CDR3. The J gene is TRBJ2-5, the V gene TRBV4-2; D unclear. CDR3 size: 13 residues. Germline V gives CDR1 LGHNA, CDR2 YNFKEQ. Trimming took 5 bases from V and 4 from J, leaving 11 bases between them. CDR3 sequence (DNA): TGTGCCAGCAGCTTGGGCCGTGGAGAGACCCAGTACTTC. Translating gives CASSLGRGETQYF.

The chain recombines TRBV6-6 with TRBJ1-1; D is uncertain. The CDR3 length is 14 residues. Trimming took 2 bases from V and 6 from J, leaving 13 bases between them. Germline V CDR1 and CDR2: MNHNY, SVGAGI (reference sequence). The CDR3, as DNA: TGTGCCAGCAGTTACGCCGAGGGTGGGTCTGAAGCTTTCTTT. This codes for CASSYAEGGSEAFF.

This clone appeared many times. The chain joins TRBV3-1 (or the pseudogene TRBV3-2) to TRBJ2-1; 8 bases fit TRBD2. V lost 4 bases and J lost 4; bases outside the gene matches: 12. The CDR3 is 17 amino acids. From germline, CDR1 is LGHDT and CDR2 YNNKEL (reference sequence). The CDR3 DNA is TGTGCCAGCAGCCTTGATCCCCTAGGCGGGGGGTACAATGAGCAGTTCTTC. This translates into CASSLDPLGGGYNEQFF.

V usage is TRBV9 and J usage is TRBJ2-1; 8 bases are a match to TRBD1. The CDR3 loop spans 19 amino acids. In germline, CDR1 is SGDLS, CDR2 YYNGEE. V trimming: 4 bases; J trimming: 10 bases; junction bases outside the gene matches: 25. The CDR3 nucleotides are TGTGCCAGCAGCCCGTCCGGGACAGGTTTATCATTAAGATCCGAGGAGCAGTTCTTC. Translated: CASSPSGTGLSLRSEEQFF.

The rearrangement links TRBV9 to TRBJ2-1, with 12 positions matching TRBD2. Germline values: CDR1 SGDLS, CDR2 YYNGEE. This CDR3 has 14 amino acids. Germline trimming cut 8 bases from V and 8 bases from J; bases unmatched to any gene: 8. CDR3 nucleotide sequence: TGTGCCAGTAGTCCTAGCGGGGGGGCCTATGAGCAGTTCTTC. Protein: CASSPSGGAYEQFF.

The chain combines TRBV29-1 with TRBJ1-1; no definite D call. This CDR3 region has 13 residues. V was pared by 8 bases and J by 3 bases, with 16 bases between. Germline V gene lookup returns CDR1 SQVTM and CDR2 ANQGSEA. The CDR3 loop reads CSFCLSRDTEAFF. The DNA of the CDR3 is TGCAGCTTCTGCCTCTCCCGGGACACTGAAGCTTTCTTT.

V gene TRBV27 combines with J gene TRBJ2-1; TRBD2 might be the D (5 bases). Trimming pared 5 bases from V and 9 bases from J, leaving 14 bases between. Germline CDR1 and CDR2: MNHEY and SMNVEV (reference sequence). The CDR3 runs to 13 residues. The CDR3 sequence: CASSASFGGEQFF. As DNA, the CDR3 is TGTGCCAGCAGTGCCAGTTTTGGAGGTGAGCAGTTCTTC.

V and J are TRBV5-6 and TRBJ1-2; maybe TRBD1 (5 bases). Trimming removed 4 bases at V and 1 base at J, with 14 bases between. The CDR3 is made up of 15 amino acids. The germline V gene has CDR1 SGHDT and CDR2 YYEEEE. The CDR3 DNA is TGTGCCAGCAGCATACTACAGACAGTTAACTATGGCTACACCTTC. Protein product: CASSILQTVNYGYTF.

As regards this clone: One junction end does not reproduce the germline sequence, and a read error may be involved. This chain joins TRBV30 and TRBJ1-2; the match to TRBD1 covers 9 bases. The CDR3 consists of 14 residues. The germline V gene encodes CDR1 GTSNPN and CDR2 SVGIG (reference sequence). CDR3 nucleotides: TGTGCCTGGAGTCGGGACAGGGTTGACTACGGCTACACCTTC. Its translation is CAWSRDRVDYGYTF.

There are a few counts of this clone. The chain links TRBV24-1 to TRBJ2-7; 7 bases line up with TRBD1. V lost 5 bases, J lost 0 bases, and 6 bases stayed unmatched. The length of the CDR3 is 15 residues. From germline, CDR1 is KGHDR and CDR2 SFDVKD. CDR3 DNA sequence: TGTGCCACCAGTGCCTGGACAGGAAGCTCCTACGAGCAGTACTTC. Its protein is CATSAWTGSSYEQYF.

In this sample, this clone turned up once. The J gene is TRBJ2-3, the V gene TRBV7-3; 8 nucleotides align to TRBD2. The trim removed 5 bases at V and 4 bases at J, leaving 8 bases unmatched. CDR3 length: 15 amino acids. The V gene's germline CDR1 is SGHTA and CDR2 FQGTGA. CDR3 loop: CASSSSGAGADTQYF. The CDR3 region has the DNA TGTGCCAGCAGCAGTAGCGGGGCTGGGGCAGATACGCAGTATTTT.

The J gene is TRBJ1-1, the V gene TRBV7-2; TRBD1 is a possible D gene (6 bases). There are 14 residues in the CDR3. Trimming stripped 5 bases from V and 4 bases from J, with 14 bases between. Germline CDR1 and CDR2: SGHTA and FQGNSA. DNA for the CDR3: TGTGCCAGCAGCCTACAGGGACCAAGCACTGAAGCTTTCTTT. This gives the protein CASSLQGPSTEAFF. The full variable domain, in which reference TRBV7-2 and TRBJ1-1 provide the parts outside the CDR3, is GAGVSQSPSNKVTEKGKDVELRCDPISGHTALYWYRQSLGQGLEFLIYFQGNSAPDKSGLPSDRFSAERTGGSVSTLTIQRTQQEDSAVYLCASSLQGPSTEAFFGQGTRLTVV.